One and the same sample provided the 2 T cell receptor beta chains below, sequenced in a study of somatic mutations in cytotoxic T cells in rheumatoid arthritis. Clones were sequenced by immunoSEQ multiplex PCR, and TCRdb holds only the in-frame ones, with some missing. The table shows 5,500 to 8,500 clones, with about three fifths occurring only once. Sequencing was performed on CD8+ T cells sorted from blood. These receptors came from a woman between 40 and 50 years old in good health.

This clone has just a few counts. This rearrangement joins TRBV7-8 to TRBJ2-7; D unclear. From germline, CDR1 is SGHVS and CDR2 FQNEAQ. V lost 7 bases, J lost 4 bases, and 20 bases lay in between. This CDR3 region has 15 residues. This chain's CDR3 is CASTKPGTLQYEQYF. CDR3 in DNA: TGTGCCAGCACCAAACCCGGAACCCTACAGTACGAGCAGTACTTC. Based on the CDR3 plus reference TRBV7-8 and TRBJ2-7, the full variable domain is GAGVSQSPRYKVAKRGQDVALRCDPISGHVSLFWYQQALGQGPEFLTYFQNEAQLDKSGLPSDRFFAERPEGSVSTLKIQRTQQEDSAVYLCASTKPGTLQYEQYFGPGTRLTVT.

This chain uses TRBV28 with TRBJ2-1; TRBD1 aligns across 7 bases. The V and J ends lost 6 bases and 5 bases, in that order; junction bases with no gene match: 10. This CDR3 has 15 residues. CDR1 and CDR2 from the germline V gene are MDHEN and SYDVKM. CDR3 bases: TGTGCCAGCAGACTGGGGCAGGGGGACCACAATGAGCAGTTCTTC. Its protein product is CASRLGQGDHNEQFF.